This passage covers 18 T cell receptor beta chains from one sample sequenced in a study of blood T cell repertoires in COVID-19. Data came from immunoSEQ multiplex PCR; TCRdb stores just in-frame clones and leaves some out. This sample has 200,000 to 250,000 clones; about 91% occur once, and the top ten carry 1.2%. The specimen sequenced was peripheral blood. The receptors originated from a man younger than 45 with acute or convalescent COVID-19.

The genes are TRBV2 and TRBJ2-7; 9 nucleotides match TRBD1. This CDR3 contains 14 residues. V dropped 7 bases and J dropped 2; count of bases not matched to a gene: 6. The germline gives CDR1 SNHLY, CDR2 FYNNEI. As DNA, the CDR3 is TGTGCCAGCACAAGGCGGGACAGGGCCTACGAGCAGTACTTC. Translation: CASTRRDRAYEQYF.

The chain couples TRBV9 to TRBJ1-4; D is uncertain. The CDR3 totals 15 residues. Per germline, CDR1 SGDLS and CDR2 YYNGEE. V was pared by 3 bases and J by 0 bases, with 9 bases between. CDR3 residues: CASSASASTNEKLFF. In DNA, the CDR3 is TGTGCCAGCAGCGCTTCCGCGTCAACTAATGAAAAACTGTTTTTT.

The chain carries TRBV7-9 and TRBJ2-7; unclear D gene. CDR3 size: 12 residues. With 5 bases removed from V and 2 bases from J, the gap between germline ends came to 7 bases. CDR1 and CDR2 from the germline V gene are SEHNR and FQNEAQ (reference sequence). CDR3 residues: CASSKQTYEQYF. DNA of the CDR3: TGTGCCAGCAGCAAACAGACCTACGAGCAGTACTTC.

The CDR3 DNA sequence: TGTGCCAGCAGTAGCGGGGGTGGAAAACTGTTTTTT. Translated: CASSSGGGKLFF. The V call is TRBV27, the J call TRBJ1-4; maybe TRBD1 (5 bases). Germline V CDR1 and CDR2: MNHEY, SMNVEV (reference sequence). Trimming left V 5 bases short and J 10 bases short, with 11 bases between. The CDR3 covers 12 residues.

This sequence joins TRBV5-5 and TRBJ1-5; D uncertain. The CDR3 contains 14 residues. Germline lookup yields CDR1 SGHKS and CDR2 YYEKEE (reference sequence). Deletions cut 0 bases from V and 1 base from J, with 5 bases between. CDR3 loop: CASSLEHSNQPQHF. In nucleotides, the CDR3 is TGTGCCAGCAGCTTGGAGCACAGCAATCAGCCCCAGCATTTT. Combining the CDR3 with reference TRBV5-5 and TRBJ1-5 gives the whole variable domain DAGVTQSPTHLIKTRGQQVTLRCSPISGHKSVSWYQQVLGQGPQFIFQYYEKEERGRGNFPDRFSARQFPNYSSELNVNALLLGDSALYLCASSLEHSNQPQHFGDGTRLSIL.

The rearrangement links TRBV27 to TRBJ2-2; the match to TRBD1 covers 11 bases. V shed 6 bases and J 6 bases; nucleotides not matched to a gene: 9. The CDR3 has 16 amino acids. Germline CDR1 and CDR2: MNHEY and SMNVEV (reference sequence). CDR3 amino acids: CASSPPGQGAAGELFF. In DNA form, the CDR3 reads TGTGCCAGCAGCCCACCAGGACAGGGGGCGGCCGGGGAGCTGTTTTTT.

The rearrangement uses TRBV10-1 and TRBJ1-1; D perhaps matches TRBD1 (5 bases). V dropped 2 bases and J dropped 1 base, with 11 bases sitting between them. The germline gives CDR1 WNHNN, CDR2 SYGVQD (reference sequence). This CDR3 comprises 15 residues. The CDR3 DNA follows: TGCGCCAGCAGTGAGGGAGACAGTTCGAACACTGAAGCTTTCTTT. It codes for CASSEGDSSNTEAFF.

V is TRBV23-1 and J is TRBJ2-3; D is ambiguous. TRBV23-1 qualifies as an ORF whose function is uncertain. The CDR3 is 13 residues long. The V and J ends lost 10 bases and 2 bases respectively, with 13 bases between them. CDR3 in amino acids: CATEHRITDTQYF. The DNA of the CDR3 is TGCGCCACCGAGCACAGAATCACAGATACGCAGTATTTT.

To note about this clone: The junction differs from germline at one of its ends, possibly a read error. The chain uses TRBV7-7 and TRBJ2-7; a weak D match, TRBD1 (7 bases). The CDR3 runs to 15 residues. Germline loops: CDR1 SSHAT, CDR2 FNYEAQ (reference sequence). The CDR3 coding sequence is TGTGCTAGCAGCCCCCAAGCCTACCAGGGGGGAGAGCAGTACTTC. Its protein is CASSPQAYQGGEQYF.

This clone was recorded once. The chain joins TRBV6-5 to TRBJ1-3, with TRBD1 as a possible D gene (6 bases). The CDR3 is made up of 14 amino acids. The V end was cut by 6 bases, the J end by 5 bases, with 14 bases between. Per the germline V gene, CDR1 is MNHEY and CDR2 is SVGAGI. CDR3 sequence (DNA): TGTGCCAGCAGGAAACAGGGAACTCGAAACACCATATATTTT. Its translation is CASRKQGTRNTIYF.

The V and J genes are TRBV18 and TRBJ2-1, with TRBD1 identical over 10 bases. V lost 2 bases, J lost 4 bases, and 8 bases stayed unmatched. Germline values: CDR1 KGHSH, CDR2 LQKENI. The CDR3 totals 17 residues. CDR3 amino acids: CASSPYPGQGTYNEQFF. The CDR3 coding sequence is TGTGCCAGCTCACCATACCCGGGACAGGGGACGTACAATGAGCAGTTCTTC. The whole variable domain, filled in from reference TRBV18 and TRBJ2-1, reads NAGVMQNPRHLVRRRGQEARLRCSPMKGHSHVYWYRQLPEEGLKFMVYLQKENIIDESGMPKERFSAEFPKEGPSILRIQQVVRGDSAAYFCASSPYPGQGTYNEQFFGPGTRLTVL.

In this sample, this clone turned up once. V is TRBV10-3 and J is TRBJ2-5; TRBD2 aligns across 7 bases. This CDR3 is 17 amino acids long. With V trimmed by 3 bases and J by 3 bases, 13 bases remained unmatched. CDR1 and CDR2 (germline): ENHRY, SYGVKD. This CDR3 is CAISDRGGTSAKETQYF. The CDR3 DNA is TGTGCCATCAGTGACAGAGGCGGCACTAGCGCAAAAGAGACCCAGTACTTC.

The chain recombines TRBV12-3 or TRBV12-4 with TRBJ2-7; D gene uncertain. With 3 bases removed from V and 1 base from J, the gap between germline ends came to 4 bases. The CDR3 is 12 amino acids. Here the CDR3 reads CASSFGSYEQYF. As DNA, the CDR3 is TGTGCCAGCAGTTTCGGGTCCTACGAGCAGTACTTC.

V is TRBV4-2 and J is TRBJ1-3; D possibly corresponds to TRBD1 (6 bases). The CDR3 is made up of 15 amino acids. CDR1 and CDR2 (germline): LGHNA, YNFKEQ. Trimming cost V 1 base and J 2 bases, with 9 bases left between them. The CDR3 DNA reads as TGTGCCAGCAGCCAAGCCCGACAGGCTGGAAACACCATATATTTT. Protein product: CASSQARQAGNTIYF.

The chain links TRBV6-4 to TRBJ1-2; tentative D call: TRBD1 (6 bases). The CDR3 spans 16 residues. Trimming cost V 6 bases and J 0 bases, with 17 bases left between them. Per germline, CDR1 MRHNA and CDR2 SNTAGT. CDR3 nucleotide sequence: TGTGCCAGCAGGCCACAGGGAGATTATCCTAACTATGGCTACACCTTC. Translation: CASRPQGDYPNYGYTF.

This chain uses TRBV12-3 or TRBV12-4 with TRBJ1-1, with D possibly TRBD1 on 6 matching bases. The CDR3 is made up of 13 amino acids. The V and J ends lost 2 bases and 5 bases respectively, with 9 bases between them. The DNA for the CDR3 is TGTGCCAGCAGTTTACATCAGGGGACTGAAGCTTTCTTT. It specifies CASSLHQGTEAFF.

The rearrangement links TRBV4-2 to TRBJ2-7; D might be TRBD2 (6 bases). The germline V gene encodes CDR1 LGHNA and CDR2 YNFKEQ. Trimming took 0 bases from V and 3 from J, leaving 9 bases between them. The length of the CDR3 is 14 residues. CDR3 region: CASSQEGDFYEQYF. Written as DNA, the CDR3 is TGTGCCAGCAGCCAAGAGGGGGACTTCTACGAGCAGTACTTC.

This chain connects TRBV2 to TRBJ2-7; tentatively, D is TRBD2 (6 bases). Trimming cost V 4 bases and J 2 bases, with 9 bases left between them. This CDR3 has 13 residues. CDR1 and CDR2 from the germline V gene are SNHLY and FYNNEI. The CDR3 DNA follows: TGTGCCAGCAGTGGGGCGGGACCCTACGAGCAGTACTTC. It translates to CASSGAGPYEQYF.